This entry is about one TCR beta chain. The CDR3 is 13 amino acids. J gave up 5 bases and V 6 bases, and 2 bases lay outside the gene matches. Authors' analysis steps: Reference gene primer amplification yielded estimated nucleated cell counts. The table came from immunoSEQ multiplex PCR; TCRdb's copy has only in-frame clones and leaves some out. The V and J calls and clone size were taken over from that table, and D and trimming were inferred from the DNA. Of 100,000 or so clones listed, 87% are singletons. The sample is drawn from a study of blood T cell repertoires in COVID-19. Overall study context: The study drew acute and convalescent COVID-19 samples from the United States, Italy and Spain.

The sequenced sample consisted of peripheral blood. The chain links TRBV12-3 or TRBV12-4 to TRBJ2-1, with 9 bases aligning to TRBD2. This sequence was found in a woman aged 50 to 60 with COVID-19, enrolled during active disease. CDR3 bases: TGTGCCAGCAGGGGACTAGCCCACAATGAGCAGTTCTTC. This translates into CASRGLAHNEQFF.